This T cell receptor (beta chain) was recorded in a study of T cell repertoires in cytomegalovirus infection. The overall study: Public TCR beta signatures provided an indication of both CMV infection and a matching HLA type.

TCRdb reprocessed the reads via MiXCR and lists one record per CDR3 protein. The sample records roughly 500,000 distinct CDR3 sequences, 15% to 20% being singletons. This clonotype was seen repeatedly, ten times or more. The antigen is unknown. Trimming left V 1 base short and J 0 bases short, with 6 bases between. Germline V gene data show CDR1 as SEHNR and CDR2 as FQNEAQ (reference sequence). There are 14 residues in the CDR3. Overall study results and limits: The study identified carriers of CMV plus the relevant HLA from cumulative public TCR beta family frequency.

Sequenced sample: CD8+ T cells from PBMCs. This receptor was taken from a human donor in good health (CMV status not recorded). Some clones in this sample may be carry-over from other donors' samples. The V call is TRBV7-9, the J call TRBJ1-1; D is uncertain. The DNA for the CDR3 is TGTGCCAGCAGCTTAGTCCGGATGAACACTGAAGCTTTCTTT. Residues: CASSLVRMNTEAFF.